The source of this T cell receptor (beta chain) is a study of T cells in narcolepsy. Trimming took 7 bases from V and 4 from J, leaving 16 bases between them. The CDR3 is 14 amino acids. Germline CDR1 and CDR2: MDHEN and SYDVKM. Produced via immunoSEQ multiplex PCR; TCRdb's table is partial and in-frame only. The sample includes about 14,000 clones, roughly 89% of them seen just once. The TCR originated in a human donor with narcolepsy. The sample comprised CD45RA- memory CD4+ T cells from PBMCs. V gene TRBV28 combines with J gene TRBJ1-2; D uncertain. CDR3 protein: CASIAVGFFYGYTF. Here the CDR3 DNA reads TGTGCCAGCATAGCTGTCGGGTTCTTCTATGGCTACACCTTC.